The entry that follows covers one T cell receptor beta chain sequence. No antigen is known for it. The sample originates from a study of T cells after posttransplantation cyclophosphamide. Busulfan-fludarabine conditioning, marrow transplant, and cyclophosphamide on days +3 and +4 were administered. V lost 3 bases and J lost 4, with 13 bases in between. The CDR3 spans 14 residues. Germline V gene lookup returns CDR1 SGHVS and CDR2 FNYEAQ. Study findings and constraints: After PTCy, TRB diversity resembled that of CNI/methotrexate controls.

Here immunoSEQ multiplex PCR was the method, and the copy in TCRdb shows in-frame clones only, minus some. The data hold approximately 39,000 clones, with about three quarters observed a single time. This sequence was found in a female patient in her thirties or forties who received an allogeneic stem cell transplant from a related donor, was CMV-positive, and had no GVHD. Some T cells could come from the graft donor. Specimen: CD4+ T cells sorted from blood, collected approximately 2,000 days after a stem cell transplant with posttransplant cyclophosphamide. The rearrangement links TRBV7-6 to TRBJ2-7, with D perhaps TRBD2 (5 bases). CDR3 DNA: TGTGCCAGCAGCTTCGGGATCTCTACTTACGAGCAGTACTTC. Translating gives CASSFGISTYEQYF.